This T cell receptor (beta chain) came from a study of identical twins. Healthy Caucasians were all of the donors. Template switching supplied a universal primer site; unique molecular identifiers were carried on the cDNA. TCRdb recomputed calls from the 5' RACE reads with MiXCR, one row per CDR3 protein. The data show a few hundred thousand distinct CDR3 sequences, with 10% to 15% seen just once and around 7.8% held by the top ten. Germline CDR1 and CDR2: SGDLS and YYNGEE. Between the trimmed V and J ends, which lost 0 bases and 7 bases, there was a span of 10 bases. This CDR3 comprises 13 residues. These data were likewise used in another study, on yellow fever vaccine responses in identical twins. Per that paper: Vaccine T cell responses of twins reportedly seemed partly convergent and partly personalized.

Input material: CD8+ T cells sorted from blood. This receptor was obtained from a young woman in good health. The V call is TRBV9, the J call TRBJ1-2, with D possibly being TRBD1 (5 bases). The CDR3 bases are TGTGCCAGCAGCGTAGAGGGGTCCGGTGGCTACACCTTC. Translation: CASSVEGSGGYTF.